This T cell receptor beta chain was sequenced during a study of T cells after posttransplantation cyclophosphamide. The V gene end was trimmed by 3 bases and the J gene end by 4 bases; junction bases not matched to a gene: 14. Germline assignment: CDR1 SQVTM and CDR2 ANQGSEA. CDR3 size: 16 residues. Study-wide points: Skin or GI-infiltrating T cells shared few TRB sequences with blood. Recipient CMV seropositivity and CMV reactivation strongly tracked TRB clonality.

As concerns this clone: What it binds is unknown.

This related bone marrow graft donor gave peripheral blood on the day of marrow donation. Sequencing used immunoSEQ multiplex PCR; TCRdb keeps in-frame clones, though not all of them. The sample holds thousands of clones, about 66% seen once. The TCR sequence derives from a woman between 25 and 40 years old in good health and a related stem cell transplant donor. The chain carries TRBV29-1 and TRBJ1-2; TRBD1 matches 7 bases. The sample comprised memory CD8+ T cells sorted from blood. The CDR3 sequence is CSVDGVGQSSFYGYTF. In nucleotides, the CDR3 is TGCAGCGTTGATGGTGTGGGACAGAGTTCTTTCTATGGCTACACCTTC.